The T cell receptor (beta chain) under discussion was sequenced for a study of cytomegalovirus exposure and HLA in healthy donors. Study as a whole: Most genotyped donors, roughly 80% of 398, had Caucasian-associated genetic ancestry.

This clone was recorded only once. The CDR3 runs 14 residues. The V gene end was trimmed by 3 bases and the J gene end by 6 bases; junction bases not matched to a gene: 3. In germline, CDR1 is SGHTA, CDR2 FQGNSA. The study ran its PCR with 60 Vbeta and 13 Jbeta primers. The table came from immunoSEQ multiplex PCR; TCRdb's copy has only in-frame clones and leaves some out. The sample gives about 140,000 clones, approximately 84% of which show up once; 1.2% to 1.5% is in the top ten. The sample taken for sequencing was PBMCs. V usage is TRBV7-2 and J usage is TRBJ2-7; 12 bases agree with TRBD2. The receptor's source is a man aged 25 to 40 in good health and CMV-seropositive. CDR3 residues: CASSFTTSGSEQYF. The DNA for the CDR3 is TGTGCCAGCAGCTTCACGACTAGCGGGAGCGAGCAGTACTTC.